This T cell receptor (beta chain) was identified during a study of cytomegalovirus exposure and HLA in healthy donors. The germline V gene encodes CDR1 SGHAT and CDR2 FQNNGV. The CDR3 sequence is 14 residues long. V lost 3 bases and J 4 bases, leaving 12 bases between the germline ends. Researchers ran the PCR with 60 Vbeta and 13 Jbeta primers. Sequencing was performed with immunoSEQ multiplex PCR; in TCRdb, only in-frame clones are kept and a portion is missing. The sample carries around 150,000 clones, 75% to 80% recorded once. The chain carries TRBV11-2 and TRBJ1-2, with D possibly TRBD1 on 6 matching bases. The sample comprised PBMCs. This receptor was obtained from a male donor in good health and CMV-seronegative. CDR3: CASSLGHPLYGYTF. In DNA, the CDR3 is TGTGCCAGCAGCTTGGGACACCCACTCTATGGCTACACCTTC.